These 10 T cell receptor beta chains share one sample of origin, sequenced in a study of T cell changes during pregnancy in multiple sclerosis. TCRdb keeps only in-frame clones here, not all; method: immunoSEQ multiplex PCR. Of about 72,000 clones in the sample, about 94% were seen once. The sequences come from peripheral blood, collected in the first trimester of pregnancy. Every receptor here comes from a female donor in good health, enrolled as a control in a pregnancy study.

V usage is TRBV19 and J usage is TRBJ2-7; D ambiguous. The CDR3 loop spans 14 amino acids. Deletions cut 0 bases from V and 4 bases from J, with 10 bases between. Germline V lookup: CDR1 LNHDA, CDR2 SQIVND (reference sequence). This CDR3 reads CASSIDLEVYEQYF. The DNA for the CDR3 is TGTGCCAGTAGTATAGATCTCGAGGTATACGAGCAGTACTTC.

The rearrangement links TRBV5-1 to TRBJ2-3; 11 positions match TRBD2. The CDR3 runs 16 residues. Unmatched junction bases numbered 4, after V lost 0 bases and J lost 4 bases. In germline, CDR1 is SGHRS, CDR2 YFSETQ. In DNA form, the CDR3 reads TGCGCCAGCAGCTTGGAGGTACTAGCGGGAGCAGATACGCAGTATTTT. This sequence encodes CASSLEVLAGADTQYF.

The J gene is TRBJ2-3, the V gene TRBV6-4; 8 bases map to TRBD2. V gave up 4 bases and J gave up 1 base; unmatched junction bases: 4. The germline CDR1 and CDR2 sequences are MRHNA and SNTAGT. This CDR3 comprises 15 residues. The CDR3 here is CASSVGAGGTDTQYF. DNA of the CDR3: TGTGCCAGCAGTGTCGGAGCGGGAGGCACAGATACGCAGTATTTT.

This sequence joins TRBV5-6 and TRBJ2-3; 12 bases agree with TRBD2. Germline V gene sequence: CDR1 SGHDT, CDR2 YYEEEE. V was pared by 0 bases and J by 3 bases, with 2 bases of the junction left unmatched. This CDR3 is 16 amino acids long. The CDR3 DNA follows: TGTGCCAGCAGCTTGGGACTAGCGGGGGCAACAGATACGCAGTATTTT. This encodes CASSLGLAGATDTQYF.

The CDR3 loop reads CASSFLDRVAYNEQFF. Here the CDR3 DNA reads TGTGCCAGCAGCTTCCTTGACAGGGTGGCCTACAATGAGCAGTTCTTC. The chain uses TRBV5-6 and TRBJ2-1; 7 positions match TRBD1. CDR1 is SGHDT and CDR2 is YYEEEE in the germline V gene. The CDR3 loop spans 16 amino acids. Germline trimming cut 2 bases from V and 2 bases from J; bases unmatched to any gene: 7.

The CDR3 bases are TGTGCCATTACCCCGGATAGCGGGAGCGAAAAACTGTTTTTT. It codes for CAITPDSGSEKLFF. The chain is built from TRBV21-1 and TRBJ1-4. TRBV21-1 is noted as a pseudogene. This CDR3 is 14 amino acids long.

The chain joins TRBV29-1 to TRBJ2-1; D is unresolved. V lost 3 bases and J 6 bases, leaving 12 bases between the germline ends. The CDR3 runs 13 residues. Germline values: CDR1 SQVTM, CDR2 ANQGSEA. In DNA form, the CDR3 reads TGCAGCGTTGATCCTACTATTCGCAATGAGCAGTTCTTC. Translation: CSVDPTIRNEQFF.

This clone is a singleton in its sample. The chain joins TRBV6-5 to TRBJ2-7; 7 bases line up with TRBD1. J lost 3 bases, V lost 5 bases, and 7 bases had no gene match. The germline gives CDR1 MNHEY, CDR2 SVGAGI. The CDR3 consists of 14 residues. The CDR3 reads CASSPDRIYYEQYF. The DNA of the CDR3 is TGTGCCAGCAGTCCGGACAGGATCTACTACGAGCAGTACTTC.

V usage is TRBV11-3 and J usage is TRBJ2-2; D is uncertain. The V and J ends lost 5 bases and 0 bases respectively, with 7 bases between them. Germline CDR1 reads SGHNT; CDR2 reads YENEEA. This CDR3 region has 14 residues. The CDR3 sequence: CASSPKSNTGELFF. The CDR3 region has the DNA TGTGCCAGCAGCCCTAAGTCGAACACCGGGGAGCTGTTTTTT.

CDR3 nucleotides: TGTGCCAGCAGCTTAGCCCTCAGGAACACCGGGGAGCTGTTTTTT. Protein sequence: CASSLALRNTGELFF. J is TRBJ2-2 and V is TRBV7-2; D call uncertain. CDR1 is SGHTA, CDR2 FQGNSA, per germline. CDR3 length: 15 amino acids. V lost 0 bases and J lost 1, with 6 bases in between. Filled out from reference TRBV7-2 and TRBJ2-2, the complete variable domain reads GAGVSQSPSNKVTEKGKDVELRCDPISGHTALYWYRQSLGQGLEFLIYFQGNSAPDKSGLPSDRFSAERTGGSVSTLTIQRTQQEDSAVYLCASSLALRNTGELFFGEGSRLTVL.